The sample holds one count of the clone carrying this TCR beta chain. Its target is not known. The data derive from a study of cytomegalovirus exposure and HLA in healthy donors. About the research overall: Genotyping of 430 or so donors showed that around 85% belonged to the Caucasian-associated ancestry cluster. Whole-study findings and limits: TCR beta chains numbering 164 were designated cytomegalovirus-associated.

Likely unrecorded immune exposures existed in these nominally healthy donors. V lost 5 bases to trimming and J lost 8 bases, with 13 bases between them. This CDR3 spans 14 amino acids. The germline V gene encodes CDR1 SEHNR and CDR2 FQNEAQ (reference sequence). Amplification used 60 Vbeta primers and 13 Jbeta primers. Libraries were prepared by immunoSEQ multiplex PCR; TCRdb keeps only in-frame clonotypes and omits some of them. The table shows 160,000 or so clones, with more than 60% occurring only once. This TCR was recovered from a man between 35 and 55 years old in good health and CMV-seronegative. V gene TRBV7-9 combines with J gene TRBJ1-6; perhaps TRBD1 as D (6 bases). The sequencing sample was made of PBMCs. This CDR3 is CASSTQGQDSPLHF. In nucleotides, the CDR3 is TGTGCCAGCAGCACACAGGGACAAGATTCACCCCTCCACTTT.